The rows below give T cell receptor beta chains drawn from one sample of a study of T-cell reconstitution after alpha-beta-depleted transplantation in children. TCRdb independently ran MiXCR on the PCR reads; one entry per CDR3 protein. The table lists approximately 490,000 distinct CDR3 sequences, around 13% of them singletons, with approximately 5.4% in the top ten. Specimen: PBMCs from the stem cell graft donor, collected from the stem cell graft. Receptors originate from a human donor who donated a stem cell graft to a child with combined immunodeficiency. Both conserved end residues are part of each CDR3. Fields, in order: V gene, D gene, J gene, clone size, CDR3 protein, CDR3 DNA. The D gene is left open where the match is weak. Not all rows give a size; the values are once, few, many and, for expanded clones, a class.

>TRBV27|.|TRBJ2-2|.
CASKPAGTGELFF
TGTGCCAGCAAACCTGCGGGGACCGGGGAGCTGTTTTTT
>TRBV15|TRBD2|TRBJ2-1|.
CATSRGGGRATYNEQFF
TGTGCCACCAGCAGAGGCGGCGGGAGGGCTACATACAATGAGCAGTTCTTC
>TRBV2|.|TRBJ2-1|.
CASSNRGDNEQFF
TGTGCCAGCAGTAACAGAGGCGACAATGAGCAGTTCTTC
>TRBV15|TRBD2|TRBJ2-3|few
CATSRAYRSGRAGADTQYF
TGTGCCACCAGCAGAGCCTACCGTAGCGGGAGGGCCGGGGCAGATACGCAGTATTTT
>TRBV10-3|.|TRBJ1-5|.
CAISETGGYQPQHF
TGTGCCATCAGTGAGACGGGCGGCTATCAGCCCCAGCATTTT
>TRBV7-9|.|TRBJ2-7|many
CASSLDHPGEQYF
TGTGCCAGCAGCTTAGACCACCCTGGCGAGCAGTACTTC
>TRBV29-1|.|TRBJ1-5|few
CSPQGPQHF
TGCAGCCCCCAAGGGCCCCAGCATTTT
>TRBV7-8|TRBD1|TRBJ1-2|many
CASSPERGQAYGYTF
TGTGCCAGCAGCCCTGAACGCGGACAGGCTTATGGCTACACCTTC
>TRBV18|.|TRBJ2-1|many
CASSPLDEQFF
TGTGCCAGCAGTCCTTTGGATGAGCAGTTCTTC
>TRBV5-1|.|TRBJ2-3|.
CASSLEFEGDTQYF
TGCGCCAGCAGCTTGGAATTCGAGGGAGATACGCAGTATTTT
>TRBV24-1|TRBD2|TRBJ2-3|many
CATSGLAGPDTQYF
TGTGCCACCTCGGGACTAGCGGGACCAGATACGCAGTATTTT
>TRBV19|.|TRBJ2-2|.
CASRTAITGELFF
TGTGCCAGTCGTACAGCGATCACCGGGGAGCTGTTTTTT
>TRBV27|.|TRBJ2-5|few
CASRGTARGTQYF
TGTGCCAGCAGGGGAACGGCCCGGGGGACCCAGTACTTC
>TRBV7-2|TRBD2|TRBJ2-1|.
CASSLRSGVNEQFF
TGTGCCAGCAGCTTAAGGAGCGGGGTGAATGAGCAGTTCTTC
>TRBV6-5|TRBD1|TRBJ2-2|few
CASSSQGRTGELFF
TGTGCCAGCAGTTCACAGGGGCGGACCGGGGAGCTGTTTTTT
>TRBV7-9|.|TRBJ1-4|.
CASSLTGTNNEKLFF
TGTGCCAGCAGCTTAACAGGGACCAACAATGAAAAACTGTTTTTT
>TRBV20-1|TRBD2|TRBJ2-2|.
CSVPGLAGPGELFF
TGCAGTGTCCCGGGACTAGCGGGGCCCGGGGAGCTGTTTTTT
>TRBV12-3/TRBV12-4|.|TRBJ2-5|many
CASSAREETQYF
TGTGCCAGCAGTGCCAGAGAAGAGACCCAGTACTTC
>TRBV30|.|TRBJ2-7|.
CAWRGAGEQYF
TGTGCCTGGAGGGGGGCAGGCGAGCAGTACTTC
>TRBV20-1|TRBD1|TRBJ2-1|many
CSARSLTGGSEQFF
TGCAGTGCTAGGTCCTTGACAGGGGGCAGTGAGCAGTTCTTC
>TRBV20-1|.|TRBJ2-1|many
CSVRVGSSYNEQFF
TGCAGTGTTAGGGTCGGAAGCTCCTACAATGAGCAGTTCTTC
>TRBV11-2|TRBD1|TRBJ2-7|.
CASSLSSGRDRVTYEQYF
TGTGCCAGCAGCTTATCCAGTGGCCGGGACAGGGTTACCTACGAGCAGTACTTC
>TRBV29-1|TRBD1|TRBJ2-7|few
CSVVWDSRYEQYF
TGCAGCGTCGTTTGGGACAGTCGATACGAGCAGTACTTC
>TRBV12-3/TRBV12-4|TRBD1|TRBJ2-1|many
CVSNRGVPNEQFF
TGTGTCTCGAACAGGGGCGTACCCAATGAGCAGTTCTTC
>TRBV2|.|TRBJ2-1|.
CASSPHTRVEQFF
TGTGCCAGCAGTCCCCATACCCGCGTTGAGCAGTTCTTC
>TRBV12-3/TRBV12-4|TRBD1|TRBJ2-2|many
CASRPTGATGELFF
TGTGCCAGCAGACCGACAGGGGCCACCGGGGAGCTGTTTTTT
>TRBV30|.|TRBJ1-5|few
CAWSGESNQPQHF
TGTGCCTGGAGTGGGGAGAGCAATCAGCCCCAGCATTTT
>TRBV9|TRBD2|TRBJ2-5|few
CASSSREGWRGETQYF
TGTGCCAGCAGCTCCCGGGAGGGGTGGCGTGGGGAGACCCAGTACTTC
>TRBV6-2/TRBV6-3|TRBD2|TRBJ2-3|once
CASNLAGGPDTQYF
TGTGCCAGCAATCTAGCGGGAGGGCCAGATACGCAGTATTTT
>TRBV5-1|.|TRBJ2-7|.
CASSPRQGRDYEQYF
TGCGCCAGCAGCCCTAGACAGGGGAGGGACTACGAGCAGTACTTC
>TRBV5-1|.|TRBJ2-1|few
CASRQGRNEQFF
TGCGCCAGCAGGCAGGGAAGGAATGAGCAGTTCTTC
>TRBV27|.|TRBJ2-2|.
CASSSNLFTGELFF
TGTGCCAGCAGTTCGAACCTCTTCACCGGGGAGCTGTTTTTT
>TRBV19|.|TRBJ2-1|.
CASSPRQGSGSNEQFF
TGTGCCAGTAGTCCACGACAGGGGAGCGGGAGTAATGAGCAGTTCTTC
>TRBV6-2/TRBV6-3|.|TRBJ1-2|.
CASTAGTWSYGYTF
TGTGCCAGCACCGCCGGCACATGGAGCTATGGCTACACCTTC
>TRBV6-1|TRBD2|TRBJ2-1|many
CASSPAAGLADYNEQFF
TGTGCCAGCAGCCCTGCGGCTGGACTAGCGGACTACAATGAGCAGTTCTTC
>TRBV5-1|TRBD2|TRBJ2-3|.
CASSPGLAGLRDTQYF
TGCGCCAGCAGCCCGGGACTAGCGGGGCTTCGGGATACGCAGTATTTT
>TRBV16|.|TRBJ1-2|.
CASSLTETYGYTF
TGTGCCAGCAGCCTGACGGAAACATATGGCTACACCTTC
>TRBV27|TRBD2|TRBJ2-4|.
CASSLTGGLAKNIQYF
TGTGCCAGCAGTTTAACGGGAGGGCTAGCCAAAAACATTCAGTACTTC
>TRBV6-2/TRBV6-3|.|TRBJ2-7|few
CASSFWGVYEQYF
TGTGCCAGCAGTTTTTGGGGCGTCTACGAGCAGTACTTC
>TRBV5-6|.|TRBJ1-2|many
CASSLIEGPGYTF
TGTGCCAGCAGCCTCATCGAGGGGCCTGGCTACACCTTC
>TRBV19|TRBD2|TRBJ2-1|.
CASRLAGVYNEQFF
TGTGCCAGTAGACTAGCGGGAGTTTATAATGAGCAGTTCTTC
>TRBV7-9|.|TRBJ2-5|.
CASSTTDTIGQETQYF
TGTGCCAGCAGCACGACCGACACGATCGGACAAGAGACCCAGTACTTC
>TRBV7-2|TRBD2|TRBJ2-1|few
CASSLSPLPLAGDHNEQFF
TGTGCCAGCAGCTTAAGCCCGCTACCTCTAGCGGGGGACCACAATGAGCAGTTCTTC
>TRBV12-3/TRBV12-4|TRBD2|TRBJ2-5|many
CASSLTSGGPETQYF
TGTGCCAGCAGTCTGACTAGCGGGGGACCCGAGACCCAGTACTTC
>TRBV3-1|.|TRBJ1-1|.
CASSKDLTRGITNF
TGTGCCAGCAGCAAGGACCTGACTCGAGGGATAACTAATTTT
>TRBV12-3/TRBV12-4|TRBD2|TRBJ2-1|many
CASSILAGEQFF
TGTGCCAGCAGTATTTTAGCGGGAGAGCAGTTCTTC
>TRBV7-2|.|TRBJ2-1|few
CASSFQLGGSYNEQFF
TGTGCCAGCAGCTTCCAATTAGGGGGCTCCTACAATGAGCAGTTCTTC
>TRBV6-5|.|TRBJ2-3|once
CASSYQGGSTDTQYF
TGTGCCAGCAGCTACCAGGGGGGTAGCACAGATACGCAGTATTTT
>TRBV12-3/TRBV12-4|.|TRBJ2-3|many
CASSPSSGSTDTQYF
TGTGCCAGCAGCCCCTCGAGCGGAAGCACAGATACGCAGTATTTT
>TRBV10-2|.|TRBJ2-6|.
CASRTTGANVLTF
TGCGCCAGCAGGACTACTGGGGCCAACGTCCTGACTTTC
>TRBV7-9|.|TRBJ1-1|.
CASSLLGRNTEAFF
TGTGCCAGCAGCCTACTTGGCAGGAACACTGAAGCTTTCTTT
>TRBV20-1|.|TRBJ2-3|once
CSASRRRDTQYF
TGCAGTGCTAGTAGGCGCAGAGATACGCAGTATTTT
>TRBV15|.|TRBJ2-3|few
CATSSGSQTSTDTQYF
TGTGCCACCAGCAGCGGAAGCCAAACTAGCACAGATACGCAGTATTTT
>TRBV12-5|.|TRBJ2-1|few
CASGLGGVGAKGYNEQFF
TGTGCTAGTGGTTTGGGTGGCGTGGGGGCTAAGGGCTACAATGAGCAGTTCTTC
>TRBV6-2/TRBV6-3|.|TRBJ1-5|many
CASRSDGHQPQHF
TGTGCCAGCAGATCAGACGGGCATCAGCCCCAGCATTTT
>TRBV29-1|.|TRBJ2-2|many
CSATEGTGELFF
TGCAGCGCCACGGAGGGCACCGGGGAGCTGTTTTTT
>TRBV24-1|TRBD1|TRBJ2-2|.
CATSDAGGPYTGELFF
TGTGCCACCAGTGACGCAGGGGGCCCGTACACCGGGGAGCTGTTTTTT
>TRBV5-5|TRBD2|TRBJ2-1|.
CASSLVSGGEQFF
TGTGCCAGCAGCTTGGTGAGCGGGGGTGAGCAGTTCTTC
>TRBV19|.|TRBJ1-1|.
CASSRQSGGRQMNTEAFF
TGTGCCAGTAGTAGACAATCTGGGGGCAGGCAGATGAACACTGAAGCTTTCTTT